The sequence of this TCR beta chain was determined in a study of neoadjuvant anti-PD-1 for oral cavity cancer. Overall study results and limits: Each response group had just three patients in TCR analyses.

Trimming removed 2 bases from V and 3 bases from J, with 22 bases in between. CDR1 and CDR2 from the germline V gene are GTSNPN and SVGIG (reference sequence). There are 18 residues in the CDR3. Time point meaning: after neoadjuvant nivolumab, at surgical resection. Patients had newly diagnosed, untreated stage II-IVA oral cavity squamous cell carcinoma. These oral cavity squamous cell carcinomas were HPV-negative and locally advanced. Profiling relied on immunoSEQ multiplex PCR, and the TCRdb table lists in-frame clones only, not all of them. Of over 30,000 clones in the sample, roughly 79% were seen once. A word on this clone: Its specificity is not known.

Source: PBMCs, taken after nivolumab (anti-PD-1) treatment. The origin of this receptor is a person between 35 and 79 years old with oral cavity squamous cell carcinoma. This chain uses TRBV30 with TRBJ2-2, with D perhaps matching TRBD2 (6 bases). The CDR3 DNA reads as TGTGCCTGGAGTATCCCCCGGATGAGCGGGCGTTACACCGGGGAGCTGTTTTTT. It specifies CAWSIPRMSGRYTGELFF.